Listed here is a single TCR beta chain. Profiling relied on immunoSEQ multiplex PCR, and the TCRdb table lists in-frame clones only, not all of them. The sample yields about 130,000 clones, 85% seen once. The record originates from a study of blood T cell repertoires in COVID-19. The sequencing sample was made of peripheral blood. The sequence derives from a woman older than 75 with acute or convalescent COVID-19.

The CDR3 DNA is TGTGCCAGCAGCTCAAATCCCGGGAGCACGAACACCGGGGAGCTGTTTTTT. Translating gives CASSSNPGSTNTGELFF. The V gene is TRBV5-4, the J gene TRBJ2-2; tentatively, D is TRBD2 (6 bases). The CDR3 is 17 amino acids. Germline V lookup: CDR1 SGHNT, CDR2 YYREEE (reference sequence). V shed 3 bases and J shed 0 bases, with 15 bases lying between them.